Sequencing of this TCR beta chain was carried out in a study of blood T cell repertoires in COVID-19. This clone turned up a few times. The CDR3 has 15 residues. V lost 3 bases and J lost 6; bases outside the gene matches: 7. Germline CDR1 reads SGHRS; CDR2 reads YFSETQ. Produced via immunoSEQ multiplex PCR; TCRdb's table is partial and in-frame only. The sample shows hundreds of thousands of clones, approximately 83% of them seen only once. The rearrangement uses TRBV5-1 and TRBJ2-2; 8 positions match TRBD1. The sequenced sample was peripheral blood. The sequence was obtained from a human donor in a cohort sampled during active COVID-19. CDR3 in amino acids: CASSWGPQGAGELFF. The CDR3 DNA sequence: TGCGCCAGCAGCTGGGGCCCACAGGGGGCCGGGGAGCTGTTTTTT.